These 15 T cell receptor beta chains were all obtained from the same sample, sequenced in a study of T cells in Graves' hyperthyroidism and ophthalmopathy. TCR beta CDR3 region amplification was performed from RNA transcripts. TCR CDR3 regions were first amplified by RT-PCR with HTBI primers. TCRdb re-called the multiplex PCR reads with MiXCR, one entry per CDR3 protein. This sample carries some 270,000 distinct CDR3 sequences, around 13% of them seen once, and the ten largest clones take around 8%. Sequenced: blood. These receptors originate from a woman aged 40-49 years with Graves' hyperthyroidism.

This clonotype was picked up a small number of times. J is TRBJ1-1 and V is TRBV19; possibly TRBD1 for D (5 bases). V gave up 4 bases and J gave up 3 bases, with 9 bases separating them. The CDR3 has 13 amino acids. Germline-derived CDR1 and CDR2 are LNHDA and SQIVND (reference sequence). CDR3: CASSTGSDTEAFF. The CDR3 DNA reads as TGTGCCAGTAGTACAGGGTCGGACACTGAAGCTTTCTTT.

This clonotype was seen many times. The chain couples TRBV30 to TRBJ1-2; a weak D match, TRBD1 (6 bases). This CDR3 contains 12 residues. Trimming removed 1 base at V and 8 bases at J, with 11 bases between. CDR1 is GTSNPN and CDR2 is SVGIG in the germline V gene (reference sequence). In DNA, the CDR3 is TGTGCCTGGAGTGCGACAGGTGGGGGCTACACCTTC. Its protein is CAWSATGGGYTF. The whole variable domain, filled in from reference TRBV30 and TRBJ1-2, reads SQTIHQWPATLVQPVGSPLSLECTVEGTSNPNLYWYRQAAGRGLQLLFYSVGIGQISSEVPQNLSASRPQDRQFILSSKKLLLSDSGFYLCAWSATGGGYTFGSGTRLTVV.

V usage is TRBV28 and J usage is TRBJ1-1, with 7 bases identical to TRBD1. The CDR3 runs to 15 residues. Germline V gene lookup returns CDR1 MDHEN and CDR2 SYDVKM. V trimming: 5 bases; J trimming: 3 bases; junction bases outside the gene matches: 9. The CDR3 loop reads CASSQQGMRDTEAFF. The CDR3 DNA is TGTGCCAGCAGTCAACAGGGGATGCGTGACACTGAAGCTTTCTTT.

This clonotype showed up many times. This CDR3 is CASGSGHGTDTQYF. Written as DNA, the CDR3 is TGTGCCAGCGGGAGCGGCCACGGCACAGATACGCAGTATTTT. The chain employs TRBV2 and TRBJ2-3; TRBD2 might be the D (5 bases). From germline, CDR1 is SNHLY and CDR2 FYNNEI. The V and J ends lost 8 bases and 1 base respectively, with 13 bases between them. The CDR3 loop spans 14 amino acids.

The chain recombines TRBV4-1 with TRBJ1-2; TRBD1 matches at 7 bases. This CDR3 is 15 amino acids long. CDR1 is MGHRA, CDR2 YSYEKL, per germline. Trimming at V came to 2 bases and at J to 8 bases, leaving 11 bases not matched to a gene. In DNA form, the CDR3 reads TGCGCCAGCAGCCAACCGGGACAGACGCGTTTGGGCTACACCTTC. It specifies CASSQPGQTRLGYTF.

This clonotype showed up many times. V gene TRBV19 combines with J gene TRBJ2-1; D is perhaps TRBD1 (6 bases). Per the germline V gene, CDR1 is LNHDA and CDR2 is SQIVND (reference sequence). V was clipped by 5 bases and J by 4 bases, with 9 bases between them. The CDR3 extends over 13 amino acids. The CDR3 sequence: CASSDRIYNEQFF. For the CDR3, the DNA is TGTGCCAGTAGTGACAGGATTTACAATGAGCAGTTCTTC. Full variable domain (outside the CDR3, taken from reference TRBV19 and TRBJ2-1): DGGITQSPKYLFRKEGQNVTLSCEQNLNHDAMYWYRQDPGQGLRLIYYSQIVNDFQKGDIAEGYSVSREKKESFPLTVTSAQKNPTAFYLCASSDRIYNEQFFGPGTRLTVL.

This clonotype was counted ten times or more. The chain recombines TRBV12-3 or TRBV12-4 with TRBJ1-1; weak D call: TRBD1 (5 bases). This CDR3 spans 13 amino acids. V lost 8 bases and J 1 base, leaving 11 bases between the germline ends. Written as DNA, the CDR3 is TGTGCCAGCGGGAGAACAGGGAACACTGAAGCTTTCTTT. It is translated as CASGRTGNTEAFF.

This clonotype was observed many times. The chain couples TRBV11-3 to TRBJ1-1; D is unclear. The CDR3 runs to 13 residues. Germline CDR1 is SGHNT and CDR2 is YENEEA. V lost 0 bases to trimming and J lost 0 bases, with 2 bases between them. The CDR3 region is CASSLDLNTEAFF. The CDR3 coding sequence is TGTGCCAGCAGCTTAGATCTGAACACTGAAGCTTTCTTT.

In its sample, this clonotype was seen many times. The rearrangement uses TRBV20-1 and TRBJ2-3; 11 nucleotides align to TRBD2. The ends lost 2 bases at V and 4 bases at J; junction bases unmatched: 5. The CDR3 consists of 15 residues. Germline values: CDR1 DFQATT, CDR2 SNEGSKA (reference sequence). Here the CDR3 DNA reads TGCAGTGCTAGAATGACTAGCGGGAACGCAGATACGCAGTATTTT. Translating it yields CSARMTSGNADTQYF.

There are many counts of this clonotype. The CDR3 region is CASSLGQTANYGYTF. CDR3 coding DNA: TGTGCCAGCAGCTTAGGACAGACAGCTAACTATGGCTACACCTTC. The rearrangement joins TRBV7-9 to TRBJ1-2; weak D call: TRBD1 (5 bases). This CDR3 has 15 amino acids. V lost 1 base and J 0 bases, leaving 9 bases between the germline ends. Per the germline V gene, CDR1 is SEHNR and CDR2 is FQNEAQ (reference sequence).

The sample holds many counts of this clonotype. The chain recombines TRBV28 with TRBJ2-7; weak D call: TRBD2 (6 bases). Germline CDR1 reads MDHEN; CDR2 reads SYDVKM. This CDR3 contains 13 residues. Trimming removed 7 bases at V and 2 bases at J, with 12 bases between. The CDR3, as DNA: TGTGCCAGCACTTGGAGGGCCACCTACGAGCAGTACTTC. It codes for CASTWRATYEQYF. The complete variable domain, with remaining parts taken from reference TRBV28 and TRBJ2-7, reads DVKVTQSSRYLVKRTGEKVFLECVQDMDHENMFWYRQDPGLGLRLIYFSYDVKMKEKGDIPEGYSVSREKKERFSLILESASTNQTSMYLCASTWRATYEQYFGPGTRLTVT.

On this clonotype: The CDR3 end shows no conserved phenylalanine or tryptophan, and so a read error is likely. The V gene is TRBV9, the J gene TRBJ2-5; D is unresolved. The CDR3 length is 13 residues. In germline, CDR1 is SGDLS, CDR2 YYNGEE. The ends were cut back, 1 base at V and 1 base at J, with 5 bases in the middle. CDR3 DNA sequence: TGTGCCAGCAGCGTAAGCAGCCAAGAGACCCAGTACCTC. Amino acid sequence: CASSVSSQETQYL.

This CDR3 is CASSPRREGRNEQFF. CDR3 in DNA: TGTGCCAGCTCACCGAGGCGGGAGGGCCGGAATGAGCAGTTCTTC. The V call is TRBV18, the J call TRBJ2-1; 9 bases agree with TRBD2. The germline V gene encodes CDR1 KGHSH and CDR2 LQKENI. J gave up 7 bases and V 3 bases, and 7 bases lay outside the gene matches. The CDR3 runs to 15 residues.

This clonotype was seen repeatedly, ten times or more. The chain uses TRBV2 and TRBJ2-3; 9 bases are shared with TRBD2. Germline CDR1 and CDR2: SNHLY and FYNNEI. This CDR3 is built from 18 residues. The ends lost 0 bases at V and 4 bases at J; junction bases unmatched: 11. The CDR3 region is CASSEALSGGVLSDTQYF. The DNA of the CDR3 is TGTGCCAGCAGTGAAGCGCTTAGCGGGGGCGTCTTGTCAGATACGCAGTATTTT.

A note on this clonotype: A much larger clone sits a single nucleotide away, making a read error possible. The chain combines TRBV20-1 with TRBJ1-2, with 7 bases lining up with TRBD1. Germline CDR1 and CDR2: DFQATT and SNEGSKA (reference sequence). The CDR3 is 13 amino acids. The CDR3 loop is CNAVAETGYGYTF. The CDR3 DNA is TGCAATGCTGTAGCAGAGACAGGGTATGGCTACACCTTC.